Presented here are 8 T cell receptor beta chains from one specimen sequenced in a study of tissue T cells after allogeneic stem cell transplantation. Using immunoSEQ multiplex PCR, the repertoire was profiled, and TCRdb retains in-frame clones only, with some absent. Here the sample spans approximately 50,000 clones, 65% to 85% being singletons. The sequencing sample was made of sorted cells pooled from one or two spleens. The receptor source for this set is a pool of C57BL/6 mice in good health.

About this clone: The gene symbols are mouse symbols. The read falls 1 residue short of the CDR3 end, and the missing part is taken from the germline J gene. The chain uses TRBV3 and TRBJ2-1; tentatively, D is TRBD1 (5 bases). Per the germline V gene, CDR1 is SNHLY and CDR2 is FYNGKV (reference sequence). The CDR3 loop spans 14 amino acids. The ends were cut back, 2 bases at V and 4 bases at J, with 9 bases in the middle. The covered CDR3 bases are TGTGCCAGCAGCTTACAAGGACAATATGCTGAGCAGTTC. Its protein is CASSLQGQYAEQF. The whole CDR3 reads CASSLQGQYAEQFF.

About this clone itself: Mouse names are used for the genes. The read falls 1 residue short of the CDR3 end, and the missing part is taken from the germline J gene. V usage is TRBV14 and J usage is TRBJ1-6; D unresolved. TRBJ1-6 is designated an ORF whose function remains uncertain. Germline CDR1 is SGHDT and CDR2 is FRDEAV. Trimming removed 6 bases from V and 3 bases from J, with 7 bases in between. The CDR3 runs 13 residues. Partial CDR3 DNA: TGTGCCAGCACCGACAACTATAATTCGCCCCTCTAC. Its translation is CASTDNYNSPLY. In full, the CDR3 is CASTDNYNSPLYF.

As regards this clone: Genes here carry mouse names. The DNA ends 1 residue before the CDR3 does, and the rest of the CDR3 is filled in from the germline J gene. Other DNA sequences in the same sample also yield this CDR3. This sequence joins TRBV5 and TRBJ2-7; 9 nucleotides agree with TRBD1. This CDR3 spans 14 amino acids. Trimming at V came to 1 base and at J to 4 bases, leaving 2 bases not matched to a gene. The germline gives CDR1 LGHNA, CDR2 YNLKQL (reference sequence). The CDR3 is CASSQAGQGYEQYF. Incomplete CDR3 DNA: TGTGCCAGCAGCCAAGCTGGACAGGGGTATGAACAGTAC.

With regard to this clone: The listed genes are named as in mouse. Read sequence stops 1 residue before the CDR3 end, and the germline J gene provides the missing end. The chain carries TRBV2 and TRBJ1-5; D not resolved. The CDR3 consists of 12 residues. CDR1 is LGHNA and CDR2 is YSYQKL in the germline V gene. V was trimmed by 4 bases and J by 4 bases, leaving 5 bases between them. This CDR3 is CASSRHNQAPLF. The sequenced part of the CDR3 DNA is TGTGCCAGCAGCCGCCATAACCAGGCTCCGCTT.

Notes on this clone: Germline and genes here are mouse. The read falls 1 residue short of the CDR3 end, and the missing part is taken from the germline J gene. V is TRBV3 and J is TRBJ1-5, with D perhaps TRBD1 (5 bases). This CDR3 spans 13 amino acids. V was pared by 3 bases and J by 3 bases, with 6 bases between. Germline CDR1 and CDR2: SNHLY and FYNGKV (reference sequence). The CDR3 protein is CASSLDINQAPLF. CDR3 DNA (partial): TGTGCCAGCAGCTTGGACATCAACCAGGCTCCGCTT.

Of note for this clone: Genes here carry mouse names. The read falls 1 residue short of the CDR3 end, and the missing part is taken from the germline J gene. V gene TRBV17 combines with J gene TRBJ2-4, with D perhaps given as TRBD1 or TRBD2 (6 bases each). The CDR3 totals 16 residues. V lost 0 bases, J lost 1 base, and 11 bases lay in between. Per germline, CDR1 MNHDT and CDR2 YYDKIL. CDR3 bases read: TGTGCTAGCAGTAGAGATCGAAGGGGGGGTCAAAACACCTTGTAC. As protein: CASSRDRRGGQNTLY. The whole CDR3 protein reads CASSRDRRGGQNTLYF. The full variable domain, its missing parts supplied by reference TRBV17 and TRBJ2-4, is DTTVKQNPRYKLARVGKPVNLICSQTMNHDTMYWYQKKPNQAPKLLLFYYDKILNREADTFEKFQSSRPNNSFCSLYIGSAGLEYSAMYLCASSRDRRGGQNTLYFGAGTRLSVL.

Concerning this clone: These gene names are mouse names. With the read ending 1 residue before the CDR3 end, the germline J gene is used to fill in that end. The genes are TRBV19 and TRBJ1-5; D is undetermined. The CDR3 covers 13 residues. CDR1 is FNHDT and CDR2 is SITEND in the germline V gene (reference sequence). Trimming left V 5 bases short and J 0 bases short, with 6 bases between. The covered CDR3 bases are TGTGCCAGCAGACAGTATAACAACCAGGCTCCGCTT. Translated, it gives CASRQYNNQAPL. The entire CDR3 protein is CASRQYNNQAPLF.

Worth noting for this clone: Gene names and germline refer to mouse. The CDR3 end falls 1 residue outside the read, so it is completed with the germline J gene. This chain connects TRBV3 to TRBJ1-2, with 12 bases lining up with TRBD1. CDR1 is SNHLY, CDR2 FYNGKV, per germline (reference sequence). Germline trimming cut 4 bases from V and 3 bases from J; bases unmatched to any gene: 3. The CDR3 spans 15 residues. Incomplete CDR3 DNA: TGTGCCAGCAGCTCCCGGGACAGGGGGCACTCCGACTACACC. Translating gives CASSSRDRGHSDYT. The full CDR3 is CASSSRDRGHSDYTF.